These 25 T cell receptor beta chains share one sample of origin, sequenced in a study of blood T cell repertoires in COVID-19. Clones were sequenced by immunoSEQ multiplex PCR, and TCRdb holds only the in-frame ones, with some missing. The table records 110,000 to 150,000 clones, around 89% of them present only once. Sequencing was performed on peripheral blood. Every receptor here comes from a man aged 60 to 69 with active or convalescent COVID-19.

The chain is built from TRBV3-1 (or the pseudogene TRBV3-2) and TRBJ2-3; the D gene is possibly TRBD2 (6 bases). Trimming cost V 1 base and J 6 bases, with 14 bases left between them. CDR1 LGHDT and CDR2 YNNKEL come from the germline V gene (reference sequence). The CDR3 spans 15 residues. CDR3 DNA sequence: TGTGCCAGCAGCCAAGGTGGAGGGGAGGAGGATACGCAGTATTTT. Encoded protein: CASSQGGGEEDTQYF.

This chain links TRBV11-2 with TRBJ1-3; D is unresolved. The CDR3 is 13 amino acids. Germline-derived CDR1 and CDR2 are SGHAT and FQNNGV. The V end lost 5 bases, the J end lost 4 bases, and 9 bases lay between the germline ends. This chain's CDR3 is CASSTAGGNTIYF. CDR3 DNA: TGTGCCAGCAGCACAGCGGGGGGAAACACCATATATTTT. The entire variable domain, with the rest obtained from reference TRBV11-2 and TRBJ1-3, is as follows: EAGVAQSPRYKIIEKRQSVAFWCNPISGHATLYWYQQILGQGPKLLIQFQNNGVVDDSQLPKDRFSAERLKGVDSTLKIQPAKLEDSAVYLCASSTAGGNTIYFGEGSWLTVV.

The chain is built from TRBV6-5 and TRBJ1-2, with 7 bases fitting TRBD1. Germline V gene data show CDR1 as MNHEY and CDR2 as SVGAGI. The J segment lost 4 bases and the V segment lost 0 bases, leaving 8 bases of the junction unmatched. CDR3 length: 16 residues. The CDR3 loop is CASSYSPTGPSYGYTF. CDR3 DNA sequence: TGTGCCAGCAGTTACTCGCCGACAGGGCCTAGCTATGGCTACACCTTC.

The chain links TRBV11-2 to TRBJ2-1, with D maybe TRBD2 (5 bases). From germline, CDR1 is SGHAT and CDR2 FQNNGV. The CDR3 contains 14 residues. Trimming cost V 4 bases and J 15 bases, with 22 bases left between them. The CDR3 DNA reads as TGTGCCAGCAGCTCGATCCTGAAGCGGTTCGGAGGGTTCTTC. It translates to CASSSILKRFGGFF.

The gene calls are TRBV6-5 and TRBJ2-5; the D gene is possibly TRBD1 (6 bases). CDR1 MNHEY and CDR2 SVGAGI come from the germline V gene. This CDR3 spans 14 amino acids. V lost 5 bases, J lost 1 base, and 11 bases lay in between. In nucleotides, the CDR3 is TGTGCCAGCAGTCTACAGGGACCCCAAGAGACCCAGTACTTC. This translates into CASSLQGPQETQYF.

This clone appeared a few times. The junction departs from germline at one end; a sequencing error may be responsible. The genes are TRBV7-2 and TRBJ1-5; TRBD1 might be the D (6 bases). Germline CDR1 is SGHTA and CDR2 is FQGNSA. The CDR3 sequence is 16 residues long. The CDR3 is CASSLSQDSPNRPQHF. The DNA of the CDR3 is TGTGCCAGCAGCTTATCCCAGGACAGCCCCAATCGGCCCCAGCATTTT.

This chain uses TRBV6-5 with TRBJ2-7; TRBD2 matches at 9 bases. This CDR3 has 14 amino acids. Unmatched junction bases numbered 10, after V lost 6 bases and J lost 7 bases. Per the germline V gene, CDR1 is MNHEY and CDR2 is SVGAGI. The DNA for the CDR3 is TGTGCCAGCAGACAGACTAGCGGTACGAAGGAGCAGTACTTC. Translation: CASRQTSGTKEQYF.

The chain is built from TRBV7-6 and TRBJ2-2; D is unresolved. This CDR3 region has 16 residues. CDR1 is SGHVS and CDR2 is FNYEAQ in the germline V gene. V was trimmed by 5 bases and J by 5 bases, leaving 18 bases between them. The chain's CDR3 is CASSGAASLATGELFF. The DNA for the CDR3 is TGTGCCAGCAGCGGCGCGGCCTCCCTCGCGACCGGGGAGCTGTTTTTT.

V and J are TRBV14 and TRBJ2-3, with 7 bases matching TRBD1. V lost 3 bases, J lost 4 bases, and 13 bases stayed unmatched. This CDR3 spans 17 amino acids. The germline gives CDR1 SGHDN, CDR2 FVKESK. CDR3 in DNA: TGTGCCAGCAGCCAGATGAGGGGGCAGGGGAGCGCAGATACGCAGTATTTT. Its protein product is CASSQMRGQGSADTQYF. Together with reference TRBV14 and TRBJ2-3, the CDR3 gives the full variable domain: EAGVTQFPSHSVIEKGQTVTLRCDPISGHDNLYWYRRVMGKEIKFLLHFVKESKQDESGMPNNRFLAERTGGTYSTLKVQPAELEDSGVYFCASSQMRGQGSADTQYFGPGTRLTVL.

This clone was counted a few times. The rearrangement joins TRBV2 to TRBJ2-7, with 10 bases lining up with TRBD1. The CDR3 contains 14 residues. V lost 6 bases, J lost 6 bases, and 8 bases stayed unmatched. Germline loops: CDR1 SNHLY, CDR2 FYNNEI. CDR3 DNA: TGTGCCAGCAGGAGGGGACAGGGGCTGGGCGAGCAGTACTTC. Translating it yields CASRRGQGLGEQYF.

This clone occurred once. The V call is TRBV11-2, the J call TRBJ2-7; D may be TRBD2 (6 bases). Trimming removed 5 bases from V and 7 bases from J, with 18 bases in between. The germline CDR1 and CDR2 sequences are SGHAT and FQNNGV. This CDR3 region has 14 residues. CDR3 region: CASSPTAGPLEQYF. In nucleotides, the CDR3 is TGTGCCAGCAGCCCTACGGCGGGACCCCTTGAGCAGTACTTC.

This sequence joins TRBV5-6 and TRBJ1-1; D is possibly TRBD1 (6 bases). CDR3 length equals 15 residues. Germline CDR1 and CDR2: SGHDT and YYEEEE. V lost 3 bases and J 3 bases, leaving 15 bases between the germline ends. The CDR3 is CASSSAREGDTEAFF. The DNA of the CDR3 is TGTGCCAGCAGCTCCGCGAGGGAGGGGGACACTGAAGCTTTCTTT.

Only one count was recorded for this clone. The chain has TRBV20-1 and TRBJ1-2; 7 bases are a match to TRBD1. The V and J ends lost 3 bases and 1 base, in that order; junction bases with no gene match: 11. Germline CDR1 DFQATT, CDR2 SNEGSKA (reference sequence). The CDR3 totals 16 residues. This CDR3 reads CSASGASTGDNYGYTF. CDR3 sequence (DNA): TGCAGTGCTAGTGGGGCCTCAACAGGGGATAACTATGGCTACACCTTC.

The V and J genes are TRBV18 and TRBJ1-5, with 7 positions matching TRBD1. The CDR3 covers 14 residues. The junction had 6 bases not matched to a gene; V was cut back by 4 bases and J by 6 bases. Per the germline V gene, CDR1 is KGHSH and CDR2 is LQKENI. As DNA, the CDR3 is TGTGCCAGCTCACGACAGGGTTTGGGTCAGCCCCAGCATTTT. Its protein is CASSRQGLGQPQHF.

The chain is built from TRBV3-1 (or the pseudogene TRBV3-2) and TRBJ2-1, with D perhaps matching TRBD1 (5 bases). The CDR3 consists of 15 residues. V dropped 7 bases and J dropped 2 bases, with 15 bases sitting between them. Germline CDR1 is LGHDT and CDR2 is YNNKEL (reference sequence). CDR3 loop: CASTSLRGTYNEQFF. The CDR3 DNA sequence: TGTGCCAGCACGTCCCTAAGGGGCACCTACAATGAGCAGTTCTTC.

This clone came up a few times. The J gene is TRBJ2-3, the V gene TRBV4-1, with TRBD1 identical over 9 bases. The germline CDR1 and CDR2 sequences are MGHRA and YSYEKL. The CDR3 extends over 16 amino acids. The trim removed 0 bases at V and 3 bases at J, leaving 4 bases unmatched. The CDR3 DNA reads as TGCGCCAGCAGCCAAGAGCGACAGGGGGGGACAGATACGCAGTATTTT. Its translation: CASSQERQGGTDTQYF.

This clone was observed once. The chain employs TRBV5-1 and TRBJ2-1, with D uncertain. The CDR3 runs to 15 residues. Per the germline V gene, CDR1 is SGHRS and CDR2 is YFSETQ. Trimming cost V 4 bases and J 1 base, with 12 bases left between them. The CDR3 DNA reads as TGCGCCAGCAGCCCCGAGATCCGGTCCTACAATGAGCAGTTCTTC. Protein product: CASSPEIRSYNEQFF. Looking up the rest from reference TRBV5-1 and TRBJ2-1 gives the full variable domain: KAGVTQTPRYLIKTRGQQVTLSCSPISGHRSVSWYQQTPGQGLQFLFEYFSETQRNKGNFPGRFSGRQFSNSRSEMNVSTLELGDSALYLCASSPEIRSYNEQFFGPGTRLTVL.

The chain couples TRBV6-2 or TRBV6-3 to TRBJ1-1; possibly TRBD1 for D (5 bases). The CDR3 extends over 12 amino acids. V lost 0 bases and J lost 10, with 9 bases in between. Germline V gene data show CDR1 as MNHEY and CDR2 as SVGEGT. CDR3 sequence reads: CASSYSGGRAFF. CDR3 sequence (DNA): TGTGCCAGCAGTTACTCCGGGGGGAGAGCTTTCTTT.

The rearrangement links TRBV28 to TRBJ1-1, with TRBD1 as a possible D gene (6 bases). This CDR3 is built from 15 residues. Looked up from germline, CDR1 is MDHEN and CDR2 is SYDVKM. V was shortened by 6 bases and J by 6 bases, with 20 bases between the two germline ends. The CDR3 loop reads CASSTGGAGSSEAFF. The CDR3 DNA reads TGTGCCAGCAGCACGGGGGGCGCGGGGTCGTCTGAAGCTTTCTTT.

The chain uses TRBV19 and TRBJ2-3; perhaps TRBD2 as D (5 bases). CDR1 and CDR2 from the germline V gene are LNHDA and SQIVND (reference sequence). V was pared by 3 bases and J by 2 bases, with 6 bases between. The CDR3 consists of 13 residues. CDR3 region: CASSMRDTDTQYF. The CDR3 nucleotides are TGTGCCAGTAGTATGAGGGACACAGATACGCAGTATTTT.

J is TRBJ1-2 and V is TRBV28, with a possible D match to TRBD1 (5 bases). Germline assignment: CDR1 MDHEN and CDR2 SYDVKM. CDR3 length: 13 amino acids. V gave up 8 bases and J gave up 8 bases, with 18 bases separating them. CDR3: CASLVRDSGGYTF. CDR3 sequence (DNA): TGTGCCAGCCTTGTCAGGGACTCAGGGGGCTACACCTTC.

The V call is TRBV7-2, the J call TRBJ1-2; D is ambiguous. The CDR3 contains 14 residues. The V gene's germline CDR1 is SGHTA and CDR2 FQGNSA. The V end lost 6 bases, the J end lost 3 bases, and 14 bases lay between the germline ends. CDR3 in amino acids: CASSSFMADYGYTF. The CDR3 DNA follows: TGTGCCAGCAGTTCTTTCATGGCGGACTATGGCTACACCTTC.

This clone has only one observation. J is TRBJ2-6 and V is TRBV5-1, with D unresolved. The CDR3 length is 18 residues. The V end lost 0 bases, the J end lost 2 bases, and 15 bases lay between the germline ends. The V gene's germline CDR1 is SGHRS and CDR2 YFSETQ. In nucleotides, the CDR3 is TGCGCCAGCAGCTTGGACAGCCTTTCCCCCACTGGGGCCAACGTCCTGACTTTC. Its protein product is CASSLDSLSPTGANVLTF.

V usage is TRBV18 and J usage is TRBJ2-3; D may be TRBD1 (6 bases). The germline gives CDR1 KGHSH, CDR2 LQKENI. The CDR3 has 13 residues. Trimming stripped 2 bases from V and 4 bases from J, with 7 bases between. This CDR3 reads CASSPTGPDTQYF. The CDR3 DNA follows: TGTGCCAGCTCACCAACAGGGCCAGATACGCAGTATTTT.

The chain uses TRBV10-3 and TRBJ1-1; the match to TRBD1 covers 7 bases. Per the germline V gene, CDR1 is ENHRY and CDR2 is SYGVKD. The CDR3 runs 17 residues. J lost 4 bases, V lost 0 bases, and 11 bases had no gene match. CDR3 sequence: CAISESAGRGLTTEAFF. The DNA of the CDR3 is TGTGCCATCAGTGAGTCGGCCGGAAGGGGGCTTACCACTGAAGCTTTCTTT.